These 30 T cell receptor beta chains originate from one sample sequenced in a study of technical replicates of blood from a few donors. Data came from immunoSEQ multiplex PCR; TCRdb stores just in-frame clones and leaves some out. The data show about 100,000 clones, with around 95% seen just once and roughly 0.3% held by the top ten. The sample comprised T cells isolated from PBMCs. All receptors derive from a human donor in good health.

This chain connects TRBV7-3 to TRBJ2-3; 10 bases are shared with TRBD2. V gave up 1 base and J gave up 3 bases; unmatched junction bases: 7. The germline gives CDR1 SGHTA, CDR2 FQGTGA. This CDR3 is 17 amino acids long. The CDR3 DNA reads TGTGCCAGCAGCTTAATCCCTAGCGGGAGTCGGACAGATACGCAGTATTTT. Translated: CASSLIPSGSRTDTQYF.

The gene calls are TRBV27 and TRBJ2-7; no definite D call. The CDR3 has 15 amino acids. Germline-derived CDR1 and CDR2 are MNHEY and SMNVEV (reference sequence). Trimming took off 2 bases at V and 9 bases at J, with 20 bases between the two ends. For the CDR3, the DNA is TGTGCCAGCAGTTTAAGGAGCGTGGATTTCCTTTGGCAGTACTTC. Residues: CASSLRSVDFLWQYF.

The chain joins TRBV6-5 to TRBJ2-7, with 8 bases aligning to TRBD1. Germline CDR1 MNHEY, CDR2 SVGAGI. The CDR3 extends over 15 amino acids. V was clipped by 3 bases and J by 1 base; unmatched bases: 5. The CDR3 here is CASSYTTGGSYEQYF. The CDR3 nucleotides read TGTGCCAGCAGTTATACAACAGGGGGGTCCTACGAGCAGTACTTC.

V is TRBV25-1 and J is TRBJ2-1; D remains ambiguous. The germline V gene encodes CDR1 MGHDK and CDR2 SYGVNS. V gave up 2 bases and J gave up 7 bases, with 15 bases separating them. The CDR3 is 15 residues long. CDR3 nucleotide sequence: TGTGCCAGCAGTGAACTAATAACCGGTGATAATGAGCAGTTCTTC. This translates into CASSELITGDNEQFF.

DNA for the CDR3: TGTGCCAGCTCACCAAGGCCGGGTTTGGAACTGTTTTTT. Its protein product is CASSPRPGLELFF. The V gene is TRBV18, the J gene TRBJ1-4; D ambiguous. Germline values: CDR1 KGHSH, CDR2 LQKENI. This CDR3 comprises 13 residues. V was shortened by 2 bases and J by 12 bases, with 13 bases between the two germline ends.

The chain carries TRBV25-1 and TRBJ1-3; 9 bases line up with TRBD1. From germline, CDR1 is MGHDK and CDR2 SYGVNS. Germline trimming cut 4 bases from V and 2 bases from J; bases unmatched to any gene: 0. The CDR3 length is 14 residues. For the CDR3, the DNA is TGTGCCAGCAGTGGACAGGGGGCTGGAAACACCATATATTTT. Amino acid sequence: CASSGQGAGNTIYF.

The genes are TRBV4-3 and TRBJ2-1; 14 bases agree with TRBD2. Trimming removed 2 bases from V and 5 bases from J; junction bases left unmatched: 5. The CDR3 spans 17 residues. Germline V gene lookup returns CDR1 LGHNA and CDR2 YSLEER. In DNA, the CDR3 is TGCGCCAGCAGCCAACTCGGGACTAGCGGGAGTAACAATGAGCAGTTCTTC. This gives the protein CASSQLGTSGSNNEQFF.

In DNA, the CDR3 is TGTGCCAGCATCGTCCAGGGCCTAAACACCGGGGAGCTGTTTTTT. Protein product: CASIVQGLNTGELFF. The V gene is TRBV7-9, the J gene TRBJ2-2, with D possibly matching TRBD1 (5 bases). In germline, CDR1 is SEHNR, CDR2 FQNEAQ (reference sequence). V was trimmed by 7 bases and J by 2 bases, leaving 14 bases between them. The CDR3 contains 15 residues.

V gene TRBV28 combines with J gene TRBJ2-7, with a weak D call TRBD2 (6 bases). Trimming stripped 6 bases from V and 3 bases from J, with 15 bases between. CDR3 size: 14 residues. Germline V gives CDR1 MDHEN, CDR2 SYDVKM. The CDR3 loop is CASRTRLVYYEQYF. CDR3 nucleotide sequence: TGTGCCAGCAGAACCAGACTAGTCTACTACGAGCAGTACTTC.

The J gene is TRBJ2-7, the V gene TRBV7-9; D possibly corresponds to TRBD1 (5 bases). CDR1 is SEHNR, CDR2 FQNEAQ, per germline (reference sequence). V lost 4 bases and J lost 1, with 5 bases in between. The length of the CDR3 is 12 residues. This chain's CDR3 is CASSYRSYEQYF. In nucleotides, the CDR3 is TGTGCCAGCAGCTACAGGTCCTACGAGCAGTACTTC.

The chain carries TRBV27 and TRBJ1-4; 10 nucleotides align to TRBD1. This CDR3 is built from 16 residues. Trimming took 5 bases from V and 0 from J; bases not matched to a gene: 3. The germline CDR1 and CDR2 sequences are MNHEY and SMNVEV (reference sequence). This chain's CDR3 is CASSPGTGATNEKLFF. The CDR3 DNA follows: TGTGCCAGCAGTCCCGGGACAGGGGCAACTAATGAAAAACTGTTTTTT.

This rearrangement joins TRBV19 to TRBJ1-4, with TRBD1 matching 8 bases. The junction had 6 bases not matched to a gene; V was cut back by 8 bases and J by 7 bases. CDR3 length: 13 residues. Per germline, CDR1 LNHDA and CDR2 SQIVND (reference sequence). The CDR3 DNA reads as TGTGCCAGTGGGACAGGATATGGTGAAAAACTGTTTTTT. It is translated as CASGTGYGEKLFF.

CDR3: CASSSSTAITDTQYF. CDR3 in DNA: TGTGCCAGTAGTAGCTCCACAGCTATAACAGATACGCAGTATTTT. The chain links TRBV19 to TRBJ2-3; no reliable D call. Trimming took off 4 bases at V and 3 bases at J, with 14 bases between the two ends. This CDR3 is 15 amino acids long. CDR1 and CDR2 from the germline V gene are LNHDA and SQIVND (reference sequence).

V is TRBV29-1 and J is TRBJ2-7; D is perhaps TRBD1 (5 bases). The CDR3 length is 14 residues. Trimming left V 3 bases short and J 5 bases short, with 17 bases between. Per germline, CDR1 SQVTM and CDR2 ANQGSEA. Written as DNA, the CDR3 is TGCAGCGTTGATGTTGCAGGGTGGTCCGACGAGCAGTACTTC. Translated, it gives CSVDVAGWSDEQYF.

The chain recombines TRBV6-5 with TRBJ1-1, with TRBD1 matching 9 bases. Germline V CDR1 and CDR2: MNHEY, SVGAGI. The CDR3 is made up of 13 amino acids. After removal of 8 bases from V and 2 bases from J, the junction contained 3 bases not matched to a gene. CDR3 residues: CASLGQGNTEAFF. For the CDR3, the DNA is TGTGCCAGCTTGGGACAGGGCAACACTGAAGCTTTCTTT.

The chain employs TRBV13 and TRBJ2-7; 10 bases align to TRBD1. CDR3 length: 15 amino acids. Germline values: CDR1 PRHDT, CDR2 FYEKMQ (reference sequence). The ends lost 5 bases at V and 5 bases at J; junction bases unmatched: 9. CDR3 amino acids: CASSRDRDRGNEQYF. The CDR3 bases are TGTGCCAGCAGCCGAGACCGGGACAGGGGTAACGAGCAGTACTTC. The variable domain in full, with the rest retrieved from reference TRBV13 and TRBJ2-7, is AAGVIQSPRHLIKEKRETATLKCYPIPRHDTVYWYQQGPGQDPQFLISFYEKMQSDKGSIPDRFSAQQFSDYHSELNMSSLELGDSALYFCASSRDRDRGNEQYFGPGTRLTVT.

The chain has TRBV9 and TRBJ1-4; D is possibly TRBD1 (6 bases). Germline-derived CDR1 and CDR2 are SGDLS and YYNGEE. V lost 0 bases, J lost 5 bases, and 11 bases lay in between. The CDR3 is made up of 15 amino acids. The CDR3 spells CASSVVGGPNEKLFF. CDR3 sequence (DNA): TGTGCCAGCAGCGTAGTAGGGGGTCCAAATGAAAAACTGTTTTTT.

CDR3 in DNA: TGCGCCAGCAGCTTGGAGGGCAGGGTCTCTGGCACTGAAGCTTTCTTT. Its translation: CASSLEGRVSGTEAFF. The rearrangement uses TRBV5-1 and TRBJ1-1, with D perhaps matching TRBD1 (5 bases). V gave up 0 bases and J gave up 4 bases, with 16 bases separating them. Germline V gene data show CDR1 as SGHRS and CDR2 as YFSETQ. The CDR3 contains 16 residues.

This chain uses TRBV10-3 with TRBJ1-2, with 8 bases fitting TRBD1. Germline CDR1 reads ENHRY; CDR2 reads SYGVKD. J gave up 6 bases and V 1 base, and 4 bases lay outside the gene matches. The CDR3 consists of 14 residues. This chain's CDR3 is CAISELGQGDGYTF. The CDR3 DNA sequence: TGTGCCATCAGTGAGTTAGGACAGGGCGATGGCTACACCTTC.

This clone was recorded only once. The chain has TRBV2 and TRBJ1-3; perhaps TRBD1 as D (5 bases). The V end was cut by 6 bases, the J end by 1 base, with 10 bases between. Germline CDR1 SNHLY, CDR2 FYNNEI. The CDR3 loop spans 14 amino acids. The chain's CDR3 is CASRGGYSGNTIYF. The CDR3 bases are TGTGCCAGCAGGGGGGGGTATTCTGGAAACACCATATATTTT.

This chain joins TRBV2 and TRBJ2-7, with 7 positions matching TRBD1. The ends lost 1 base at V and 0 bases at J; junction bases unmatched: 6. Germline V gene lookup returns CDR1 SNHLY and CDR2 FYNNEI. The CDR3 covers 16 residues. DNA for the CDR3: TGTGCCAGCAGTGAAGATCTAGGGGGCGCCTCCTACGAGCAGTACTTC. Its protein is CASSEDLGGASYEQYF. Based on the CDR3 plus reference TRBV2 and TRBJ2-7, the full variable domain is EPEVTQTPSHQVTQMGQEVILRCVPISNHLYFYWYRQILGQKVEFLVSFYNNEISEKSEIFDDQFSVERPDGSNFTLKIRSTKLEDSAMYFCASSEDLGGASYEQYFGPGTRLTVT.

The genes are TRBV7-3 and TRBJ2-2; 7 bases align to TRBD1. CDR3 size: 13 residues. With V trimmed by 4 bases and J by 5 bases, 1 base remained unmatched. Germline V gives CDR1 SGHTA, CDR2 FQGTGA. Here the CDR3 DNA reads TGTGCCAGCAGCTCGACAGGGACCGGGGAGCTGTTTTTT. It encodes CASSSTGTGELFF. The full variable domain, rest sourced from reference TRBV7-3 and TRBJ2-2, is GAGVSQTPSNKVTEKGKYVELRCDPISGHTALYWYRQSLGQGPEFLIYFQGTGAADDSGLPNDRFFAVRPEGSVSTLKIQRTERGDSAVYLCASSSTGTGELFFGEGSRLTVL.

This chain joins TRBV7-9 and TRBJ2-7; 10 nucleotides line up with TRBD1. The CDR3 is 17 amino acids. V trimming: 1 base; J trimming: 2 bases; junction bases outside the gene matches: 8. Germline V lookup: CDR1 SEHNR, CDR2 FQNEAQ (reference sequence). The CDR3, as DNA: TGTGCCAGCAGCTTAGGTTTTTTGGGACAGGGGCCCTACGAGCAGTACTTC. It specifies CASSLGFLGQGPYEQYF. Full variable domain (rest looked up from reference TRBV7-9 and TRBJ2-7): DTGVSQNPRHKITKRGQNVTFRCDPISEHNRLYWYRQTLGQGPEFLTYFQNEAQLEKSRLLSDRFSAERPKGSFSTLEIQRTEQGDSAMYLCASSLGFLGQGPYEQYFGPGTRLTVT.

The genes are TRBV6-1 and TRBJ2-7; D is unresolved. The CDR3 is 13 amino acids. V lost 5 bases and J 2 bases, leaving 10 bases between the germline ends. The germline gives CDR1 MNHNS, CDR2 SASEGT. CDR3 loop: CASSQANTYEQYF. For the CDR3, the DNA is TGTGCCAGCAGTCAGGCTAACACCTACGAGCAGTACTTC.

The chain joins TRBV27 to TRBJ1-2; TRBD1 might be the D (6 bases). The CDR3 loop spans 14 amino acids. In germline, CDR1 is MNHEY, CDR2 SMNVEV (reference sequence). The V end was cut by 2 bases, the J end by 4 bases, with 11 bases between. The CDR3 loop is CASSLGGYTYGYTF. As DNA, the CDR3 is TGTGCCAGCAGTTTAGGGGGCTACACCTATGGCTACACCTTC.

V and J are TRBV6-5 and TRBJ2-7, with D unresolved. The V gene lost 2 bases and the J gene lost 4 bases, with 9 bases spanning the gap. This CDR3 contains 13 residues. Per germline, CDR1 MNHEY and CDR2 SVGAGI. The CDR3 loop reads CASSYRLPYEQYF. CDR3 nucleotide sequence: TGTGCCAGCAGTTACCGACTCCCATACGAGCAGTACTTC.

The genes are TRBV7-6 and TRBJ1-1; D unclear. The CDR3 sequence is 17 residues long. V was clipped by 6 bases and J by 0 bases, with 20 bases between them. CDR1 is SGHVS and CDR2 is FNYEAQ in the germline V gene. DNA for the CDR3: TGTGCCAGCAGTATCTTAGAGGATCAACTTATGAACACTGAAGCTTTCTTT. It codes for CASSILEDQLMNTEAFF.

The rearrangement links TRBV11-1 to TRBJ2-7; TRBD2 might be the D (5 bases). Germline CDR1 and CDR2: SGHAT and FQDESV (reference sequence). This CDR3 is built from 16 residues. V was clipped by 3 bases and J by 4 bases, with 19 bases between them. The CDR3 nucleotides read TGTGCCAGCAGCTTTGGTACCCAAGAGGGCAATTACGAGCAGTACTTC. Translation gives CASSFGTQEGNYEQYF.

The rearrangement uses TRBV2 and TRBJ1-3; 7 nucleotides agree with TRBD1. V shed 5 bases, J shed 1 base, and the junction held 5 bases outside the gene matches. Germline V gives CDR1 SNHLY, CDR2 FYNNEI. The CDR3 is 15 amino acids. CDR3 sequence reads: CASSRTGLSGNTIYF. CDR3 DNA sequence: TGTGCCAGCAGTAGGACAGGCTTGTCTGGAAACACCATATATTTT.

The chain has TRBV9 and TRBJ2-7; 11 nucleotides agree with TRBD2. The V segment lost 4 bases and the J segment 4 bases; nucleotides outside the gene matches: 10. Germline CDR1 SGDLS, CDR2 YYNGEE. The CDR3 is made up of 16 amino acids. CDR3 sequence: CASSPTELAGVYEQYF. The CDR3 coding sequence is TGTGCCAGCAGCCCAACGGAACTAGCGGGAGTTTACGAGCAGTACTTC.